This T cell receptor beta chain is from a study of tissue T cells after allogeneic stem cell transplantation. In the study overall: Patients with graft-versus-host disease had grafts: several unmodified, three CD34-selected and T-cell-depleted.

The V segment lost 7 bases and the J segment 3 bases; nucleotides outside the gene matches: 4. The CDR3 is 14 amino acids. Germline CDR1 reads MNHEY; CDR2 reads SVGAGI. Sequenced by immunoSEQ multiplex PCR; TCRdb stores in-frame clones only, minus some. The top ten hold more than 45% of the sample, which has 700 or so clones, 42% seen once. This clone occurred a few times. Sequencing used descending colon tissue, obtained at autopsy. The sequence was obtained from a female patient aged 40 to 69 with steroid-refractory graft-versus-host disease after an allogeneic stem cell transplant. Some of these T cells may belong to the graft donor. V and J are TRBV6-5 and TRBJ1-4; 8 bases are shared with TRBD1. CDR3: CASKTGGANEKLFF. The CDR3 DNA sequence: TGTGCCAGCAAAACAGGGGGTGCTAATGAAAAACTGTTTTTT.